Here is one TCR beta chain with its context. The antigen it binds to is not known. No much larger clone is present one base from it, and per-base qualities are unavailable. The entry originates in a study of OX40 agonist ivuxolimab in advanced cancers. Background for the entire study: Ivuxolimab was an agonistic, fully human IgG2 monoclonal antibody directed against OX40 (CD134), a costimulatory receptor. Intravenous ivuxolimab was administered to patients every 2 weeks at six dose levels: 0.01, 0.1, 0.3, 1.5, 3 and 10 mg/kg. In the dose-escalation cohort, 70% to 85% of patients were male, and the mean age was roughly 60 years with a range of roughly 20 to 85. The paper reports the monotherapy dose-escalation portion (N of about 50 patients) of the phase I ivuxolimab trial. Partial responses occurred in three dose-escalation patients, of whom one had hepatocellular carcinoma and two had cutaneous melanoma. The purpose of peripheral TCRbeta sequencing was to test whether ivuxolimab changed TCR sequence diversity and led to clonal T-cell expansion. Of the approximately 54 patients in dose escalation, about 20 had hepatocellular carcinoma, around 15 had melanoma, 9 had renal cell carcinoma and 9 had head and neck cancer. Patients were allowed to have had prior anti-PD-1, anti-PD-L1 or anti-CTLA-4 therapy, and approximately 40% of the dose-escalation patients had been treated with checkpoint inhibitors.

Broad study findings and their caveats: At doses of 0.1 to 3.0 mg/kg, clonal expansion of both CD4+ and CD8+ T cells in blood was seen between baseline and week 6. In the 0.1-3.0 mg/kg groups, partial responders had among the lowest normalized peripheral clonal expansion, particularly in CD8+ T cells. On average, CD8+ T cells showed more expanded clones than CD4+ T cells after ivuxolimab. Which antigens the clonally expanded peripheral T cells were specific for was not determined. Low levels of normalized T-cell clonal expansion were also shown by some nonresponding patients.

CDR1 and CDR2 are drawn from the germline V gene: SGDLS, YYNGEE. The CDR3 covers 14 residues, taking in both the cysteine and the phenylalanine. CDR3 DNA only is kept here, 42 bases in frame from base 1. V and J are truncated by 0 bases and 4 bases respectively, leaving an intervening sequence of 10 bases. The trial excluded patients who had a history of autoimmune disease or who were on systemic immunosuppression. Peripheral blood for TCR sequencing was collected from all dose cohorts at baseline, on cycle 4 day 1, and on cycle 7 day 1. Samples came from an open-label, multicenter, first-in-human phase I dose-escalation trial of ivuxolimab. Adults with locally advanced or metastatic melanoma, renal cell carcinoma, hepatocellular carcinoma or head and neck squamous cell carcinoma were enrolled in the trial. CD4+ and CD8+ T cells were sorted separately from peripheral blood before TCR sequencing. Genomic DNA was extracted from sorted cells for sequencing of the TCRbeta CDR3 region. The immunoSEQ Assay was used for sequencing of TCRbeta CDR3 regions. In its TCRdb copy, this immuneACCESS table keeps in-frame sequences only and misses some clones. Where compared with another copy, unresolved V genes explain less than half of these, and the others have no known cause. The sample profile shows more than 45,000 clones; 70% to 90% of them were found once. The ten biggest clones cover about 1.5% of the sample.

The source material was CD4+ or CD8+ T cells sorted from blood, sampled in a trial of the OX40 agonist ivuxolimab. This chain joins TRBV9 to TRBJ1-2; a confident D gene designation cannot be given. The receptor was derived from an adult with an advanced solid tumor such as melanoma, head and neck, liver or kidney cancer. The CDR3 protein is CASSVDEGAYGYTF. Read as DNA, the sequence is TGTGCCAGCAGCGTAGACGAGGGCGCCTATGGCTACACCTTC.